The T cell receptor beta chain under discussion was sequenced for a study of radiotherapy plus CTLA-4 blockade in lung cancer. Libraries were prepared by immunoSEQ multiplex PCR; TCRdb keeps only in-frame clonotypes and omits some of them. Among tens of thousands of clones listed, 50% to 70% were seen once. This specimen was peripheral blood, taken from a patient treated with radiotherapy plus ipilimumab. The sequence derives from a human donor with non-small cell lung cancer who had a partial response to radiotherapy plus ipilimumab.

CDR3 nucleotide sequence: TGCGCCAGCAGCTTGTTGGGGAGCTCCTACGAGCAGTACTTC. Protein: CASSLLGSSYEQYF. V gene TRBV5-1 combines with J gene TRBJ2-7, with a possible D match to TRBD2 (5 bases). CDR1 and CDR2 from the germline V gene are SGHRS and YFSETQ. V was pared by 1 base and J by 0 bases, with 8 bases between. The CDR3 extends over 14 amino acids.